This TCR beta chain was captured in a study of T cells in Graves' hyperthyroidism and ophthalmopathy. There are a few counts of this clonotype. Its antigen is still unknown. RNA transcripts served as the template for amplifying TCR beta CDR3 regions. A set of HTBI primers served as the primers for a first-round RT-PCR of the TCR CDR3. One entry per CDR3 protein, called by TCRdb with MiXCR from the multiplex PCR reads. The top ten clones hold roughly 49% of a sample with roughly 500,000 distinct CDR3 sequences, less than 25% of them seen once. Study-wide points: From stable hyperthyroidism, ophthalmopathy was set apart by a 13 V-J model.

Clinical symptoms, serum thyroxine, TRAb, thyroid ultrasound and orbital computed tomography informed diagnoses. The CDR3 spans 12 residues. V gave up 6 bases and J gave up 3 bases; unmatched junction bases: 3. Germline V gene data show CDR1 as DFQATT and CDR2 as SNEGSKA (reference sequence). The rearrangement links TRBV20-1 to TRBJ1-2; 8 bases line up with TRBD1. The sample consisted of blood. The sequence was collected from a woman in her 70s with Graves' ophthalmopathy. The CDR3 region is CSAIQGDYGYTF. In nucleotides, the CDR3 is TGCAGTGCCATACAGGGGGACTATGGCTACACCTTC.